The present entry profiles one TCR beta chain with its context. The data belong to a study of intratumoral heterogeneity in liver cancer. The CDR3 is 16 amino acids. V was clipped by 0 bases and J by 4 bases; unmatched bases: 3. CDR1 is MRHNA and CDR2 is SNTAGT in the germline V gene. Sampled areas showed no macroscopic necrosis or hemorrhage. Sequencing was performed with immunoSEQ multiplex PCR; in TCRdb, only in-frame clones are kept and a portion is missing. The sample records roughly 5,700 clones, around 72% being singletons. Sample: tumor-adjacent normal tissue, taken before any cancer treatment. The chain is built from TRBV6-4 and TRBJ2-3; the match to TRBD2 covers 11 bases. The sequence was collected from a man aged 70 or older with hepatocellular carcinoma. CDR3 in amino acids: CASSDSSGGASDTQYF. CDR3 sequence (DNA): TGTGCCAGCAGTGACTCTAGCGGGGGGGCCTCAGATACGCAGTATTTT.